The text below deals with one T cell receptor (beta chain). Living in 24 US areas, the participants were between roughly 18 and 90 years of age. Germline CDR1 reads MGHDK; CDR2 reads SYGVNS. CDR3 length: 15 amino acids. V lost 4 bases to trimming and J lost 2 bases; unmatched junction nucleotides: 3. The entry originates in a study of blood T cell repertoires in COVID-19. Study context: COVID-19 samples collected from the United States, Italy and Spain covered acute and convalescent phases. Sample material is recorded as cDNA or gDNA derived from T cells, B-cell-depleted T cells, or PBMCs.

In the study's own analysis: Scientists estimated how many nucleated cells there were by amplifying reference gene primers. TCRdb's table, derived via immunoSEQ multiplex PCR, lists solely in-frame clones and lacks some. V, J and clone size are taken as reported in that table, and D and trimming were inferred from the DNA itself. Of 210,000 or so clones listed, about 84% are singletons. The chain is built from TRBV25-1 and TRBJ2-3, with 10 bases lining up with TRBD2. This TCR was recovered from a woman in her 40s with acute COVID-19. Sequenced sample: PBMCs or T cells enriched from blood (not recorded which). CDR3 coding DNA: TGTGCCAGCAGTGGAGCGGGGGGGTACACAGATACGCAGTATTTT. Residues: CASSGAGGYTDTQYF.